Each of the 9 T cell receptor beta chains below was sequenced from the same sample in a study of T cells in Graves' hyperthyroidism and ophthalmopathy. TCR beta CDR3 sequences were amplified from RNA transcripts. The HTBI set primed first-round TCR CDR3 RT-PCR. TCRdb redid the calling of the multiplex PCR reads with MiXCR, one entry per CDR3 protein. The sample lists about 640,000 distinct CDR3 sequences; around 21% were seen once. Material for sequencing was blood. The receptors were sampled from a man aged 30 to 45 with Graves' ophthalmopathy.

This clonotype came up a few times. The chain couples TRBV7-9 to TRBJ2-7; D might be TRBD1 or TRBD2, each matching 6 bases. Per germline, CDR1 SEHNR and CDR2 FQNEAQ (reference sequence). The V end was cut by 7 bases, the J end by 2 bases, with 21 bases between. CDR3 length equals 16 residues. In DNA form, the CDR3 reads TGTGCCAGCAACTTCGGGCAAGGGGGGCCCCCCTACGAGCAGTACTTC. Its protein product is CASNFGQGGPPYEQYF. The full variable domain, in which reference TRBV7-9 and TRBJ2-7 provide the parts outside the CDR3, is DTGVSQNPRHKITKRGQNVTFRCDPISEHNRLYWYRQTLGQGPEFLTYFQNEAQLEKSRLLSDRFSAERPKGSFSTLEIQRTEQGDSAMYLCASNFGQGGPPYEQYFGPGTRLTVT.

This clonotype occurred many times. The CDR3 sequence: CASSFVADTGELFF. CDR3 coding DNA: TGTGCCAGCAGCTTCGTAGCAGACACCGGGGAGCTGTTTTTT. V is TRBV6-2 or TRBV6-3 and J is TRBJ2-2; the D is unclear. This CDR3 contains 14 residues. Germline CDR1 and CDR2: MNHEY and SVGEGT. V shed 6 bases and J shed 3 bases, with 11 bases lying between them.

This chain links TRBV18 with TRBJ2-7, with a weak D call TRBD2 (5 bases). Germline CDR1 reads KGHSH; CDR2 reads LQKENI. The CDR3 is 15 amino acids. V shed 2 bases and J shed 3 bases, with 14 bases lying between them. The CDR3 sequence: CASSPGSSGGYEQYF. The CDR3 DNA sequence: TGTGCCAGCTCACCAGGCAGCTCCGGAGGCTACGAGCAGTACTTC.

The chain uses TRBV5-1 and TRBJ1-4, with 7 positions matching TRBD1. Losses at the gene ends were 6 bases for V and 5 bases for J; bases not matched to a gene: 7. The CDR3 sequence is 14 residues long. Germline assignment: CDR1 SGHRS and CDR2 YFSETQ. This CDR3 is CASNRGRLNEKLFF. CDR3 in DNA: TGCGCCAGCAACAGGGGCCGCCTCAATGAAAAACTGTTTTTT.

At least ten counts were recorded for this clonotype. This chain joins TRBV28 and TRBJ2-1, with 9 positions matching TRBD1. Trimming at V came to 1 base and at J to 6 bases, leaving 10 bases not matched to a gene. This CDR3 region has 17 residues. Per the germline V gene, CDR1 is MDHEN and CDR2 is SYDVKM. CDR3 in amino acids: CASSLFKPGQGPNEQFF. CDR3 DNA sequence: TGTGCCAGCAGTTTATTCAAACCGGGACAGGGACCCAATGAGCAGTTCTTC.

In this sample, this clonotype turned up once. A much larger clone sits a single nucleotide away, making a read error possible. DNA of the CDR3: TGTGCCATCAGGGGGAGCGGCCCTAGCTATGGCTACACCTTC. This codes for CAIRGSGPSYGYTF. The chain joins TRBV10-3 to TRBJ1-2; D is ambiguous. V was cut by 6 bases and J by 4 bases, with 15 bases left in between. The CDR3 length is 14 residues. Germline values: CDR1 ENHRY, CDR2 SYGVKD.

In this sample, this clonotype turned up many times. J is TRBJ2-7 and V is TRBV5-1; 7 bases fit TRBD1. The trim removed 4 bases at V and 5 bases at J, leaving 9 bases unmatched. The CDR3 loop spans 14 amino acids. Germline CDR1 reads SGHRS; CDR2 reads YFSETQ. CDR3 sequence reads: CASSTRQGVNEQYF. The CDR3 nucleotides are TGCGCCAGCAGCACCCGACAGGGCGTCAACGAGCAGTACTTC.

This clonotype was recorded many times. The chain carries TRBV29-1 and TRBJ2-5, with no clear D. Germline V gives CDR1 SQVTM, CDR2 ANQGSEA. The CDR3 spans 11 residues. V shed 3 bases and J shed 8 bases, with 10 bases lying between them. CDR3 sequence reads: CSVDEGFTQYF. The CDR3 DNA sequence: TGCAGCGTTGACGAAGGGTTTACCCAGTACTTC. Variable domain in full (rest from reference TRBV29-1 and TRBJ2-5): SAVISQKPSRDICQRGTSLTIQCQVDSQVTMMFWYRQQPGQSLTLIATANQGSEATYESGFVIDKFPISRPNLTFSTLTVSNMSPEDSSIYLCSVDEGFTQYFGPGTRLLVL.

This chain links TRBV30 with TRBJ2-2; D perhaps matches TRBD2 (5 bases). The CDR3 contains 15 residues. The germline CDR1 and CDR2 sequences are GTSNPN and SVGIG (reference sequence). V was cut by 2 bases and J by 0 bases, with 10 bases left in between. This CDR3 reads CAWSRGSANTGELFF. The CDR3 DNA sequence: TGTGCCTGGAGTAGAGGGTCAGCGAACACCGGGGAGCTGTTTTTT.